The 27 T cell receptor beta chains below come from one sample, sequenced in a study of blood T cell repertoires in COVID-19. The method was immunoSEQ multiplex PCR; TCRdb's version includes in-frame clones alone and lacks a portion of them. The repertoire has roughly 120,000 clones, about 79% of them found once; the top ten carry about 2.3%. The specimen was peripheral blood. The receptors shown here come from a man aged 65 to 85 with acute or convalescent COVID-19.

The chain joins TRBV19 to TRBJ1-2; unclear D gene. This CDR3 is built from 14 residues. V lost 3 bases to trimming and J lost 12 bases, with 20 bases between them. Germline CDR1 and CDR2: LNHDA and SQIVND (reference sequence). CDR3: CASSMGSSLIIDTF. The CDR3 region has the DNA TGTGCCAGTAGTATGGGCAGCTCCCTGATTATTGACACCTTC. The variable domain in full, with the rest retrieved from reference TRBV19 and TRBJ1-2, is DGGITQSPKYLFRKEGQNVTLSCEQNLNHDAMYWYRQDPGQGLRLIYYSQIVNDFQKGDIAEGYSVSREKKESFPLTVTSAQKNPTAFYLCASSMGSSLIIDTFGSGTRLTVV.

V usage is TRBV7-9 and J usage is TRBJ1-2, with D possibly TRBD1 on 5 matching bases. The CDR3 runs to 15 residues. V was cut by 2 bases and J by 6 bases, with 16 bases left in between. Germline-derived CDR1 and CDR2 are SEHNR and FQNEAQ (reference sequence). In DNA form, the CDR3 reads TGTGCCAGCAGCTTACGGGGGGGTTTATTTGATGGCTACACCTTC. Protein sequence: CASSLRGGLFDGYTF.

This clone appeared a few times. The J gene is TRBJ1-5, the V gene TRBV23-1, with TRBD1 matching 8 bases. TRBV23-1 is labeled an ORF, and its function is uncertain. The ends lost 0 bases at V and 3 bases at J; junction bases unmatched: 4. This CDR3 is 16 amino acids long. The CDR3 bases are TGCGCCAGCAGTCAATCGGGACAGGAGTTCAATCAGCCCCAGCATTTT. Residues: CASSQSGQEFNQPQHF.

This clone was recorded once. V usage is TRBV6-5 and J usage is TRBJ1-3, with D tentatively TRBD1 (6 bases). V shed 2 bases and J shed 0 bases, with 11 bases lying between them. The CDR3 is made up of 16 amino acids. Germline V gene sequence: CDR1 MNHEY, CDR2 SVGAGI. CDR3 in amino acids: CASSYGGRVSGNTIYF. The CDR3 region has the DNA TGTGCCAGCAGTTACGGGGGCCGTGTCTCTGGAAACACCATATATTTT.

The gene calls are TRBV24-1 and TRBJ2-1; possibly TRBD1 for D (7 bases). Trimming took 1 base from V and 2 from J, leaving 11 bases between them. This CDR3 has 16 residues. CDR1 is KGHDR and CDR2 is SFDVKD in the germline V gene. CDR3: CATSDFRGAPYNEQFF. CDR3 sequence (DNA): TGTGCCACCAGTGATTTCAGGGGGGCCCCCTACAATGAGCAGTTCTTC.

This clone appeared a few times. The chain employs TRBV4-2 and TRBJ1-6, with 7 bases matching TRBD1. This CDR3 comprises 16 residues. Germline V gene lookup returns CDR1 LGHNA and CDR2 YNFKEQ. V gave up 0 bases and J gave up 7 bases; unmatched junction bases: 6. Here the CDR3 reads CASSQDRGQQNSPLHF. Written as DNA, the CDR3 is TGTGCCAGCAGCCAAGACCGGGGACAGCAGAATTCACCCCTCCACTTT.

The chain employs TRBV18 and TRBJ1-1; D may be TRBD1 (6 bases). The CDR3 length is 15 residues. The germline gives CDR1 KGHSH, CDR2 LQKENI. With 3 bases removed from V and 0 bases from J, the gap between germline ends came to 11 bases. The chain's CDR3 is CASSPEQGMNTEAFF. In DNA form, the CDR3 reads TGTGCCAGCTCACCTGAACAGGGAATGAACACTGAAGCTTTCTTT.

The chain combines TRBV6-1 with TRBJ2-1; 9 bases fit TRBD2. The V and J ends lost 2 bases and 4 bases, in that order; junction bases with no gene match: 3. The CDR3 is 15 amino acids. CDR1 and CDR2 from the germline V gene are MNHNS and SASEGT. This CDR3 reads CASSELAGAYNEQFF. CDR3 coding DNA: TGTGCCAGCAGTGAATTAGCGGGGGCATACAATGAGCAGTTCTTC.

In its sample, this clone was seen a few times. The V call is TRBV29-1, the J call TRBJ2-1, with D possibly being TRBD2 (7 bases). Germline V gene data show CDR1 as SQVTM and CDR2 as ANQGSEA. The CDR3 spans 15 residues. V was cut by 3 bases and J by 6 bases, with 18 bases left in between. The CDR3 region is CSVERGWEGRNEQFF. The CDR3 coding sequence is TGCAGCGTTGAGAGGGGGTGGGAGGGTCGCAATGAGCAGTTCTTC.

V is TRBV7-3 and J is TRBJ2-7; D uncertain. The V end lost 0 bases, the J end lost 3 bases, and 6 bases lay between the germline ends. The CDR3 sequence is 13 residues long. CDR1 is SGHTA, CDR2 FQGTGA, per germline. The CDR3 bases are TGTGCCAGCAGCTTAACTACCAGCTACGAGCAGTACTTC. As protein: CASSLTTSYEQYF.

This clone turned up a few times. The chain carries TRBV2 and TRBJ1-1; D is unresolved. Deletions cut 11 bases from V and 5 bases from J, with 21 bases between. Germline V lookup: CDR1 SNHLY, CDR2 FYNNEI. This CDR3 is 14 amino acids long. This chain's CDR3 is CASGEASRMTEAFF. As DNA, the CDR3 is TGTGCCTCCGGCGAGGCTTCGAGGATGACTGAAGCTTTCTTT. Variable domain in full (rest from reference TRBV2 and TRBJ1-1): EPEVTQTPSHQVTQMGQEVILRCVPISNHLYFYWYRQILGQKVEFLVSFYNNEISEKSEIFDDQFSVERPDGSNFTLKIRSTKLEDSAMYFCASGEASRMTEAFFGQGTRLTVV.

The chain couples TRBV5-4 to TRBJ1-2; no definite D call. The length of the CDR3 is 14 residues. From germline, CDR1 is SGHNT and CDR2 YYREEE (reference sequence). V gave up 0 bases and J gave up 0 bases, with 6 bases separating them. CDR3 nucleotides: TGTGCCAGCAGCTTGGAACACACTAACTATGGCTACACCTTC. As protein: CASSLEHTNYGYTF.

The chain recombines TRBV18 with TRBJ1-4; tentatively, D is TRBD1 (5 bases). The CDR3 covers 14 residues. Between the trimmed V and J ends, which lost 4 bases and 8 bases, there was a span of 14 bases. The germline V gene has CDR1 KGHSH and CDR2 LQKENI. The CDR3 reads CASSLYNSGEKLFF. The CDR3 DNA is TGTGCCAGCTCACTTTATAATTCAGGGGAAAAACTGTTTTTT.

This chain connects TRBV19 to TRBJ1-2; D not resolved. CDR1 LNHDA and CDR2 SQIVND come from the germline V gene (reference sequence). The V and J ends lost 3 bases and 0 bases respectively, with 8 bases between them. This CDR3 region has 14 residues. The CDR3, as DNA: TGTGCCAGTAGTATTCAGAGCGCTAACTATGGCTACACCTTC. Encoded protein: CASSIQSANYGYTF.

The chain couples TRBV6-5 to TRBJ2-7; 8 nucleotides match TRBD1. The J segment lost 6 bases and the V segment lost 8 bases, leaving 6 bases of the junction unmatched. Germline V gene lookup returns CDR1 MNHEY and CDR2 SVGAGI. CDR3 length: 12 residues. CDR3 loop: CASGYRGTEQYF. DNA for the CDR3: TGTGCCAGCGGATACAGGGGGACCGAGCAGTACTTC.

The chain carries TRBV19 and TRBJ1-1, with TRBD1 as a possible D gene (6 bases). This CDR3 comprises 17 residues. Trimming took off 3 bases at V and 4 bases at J, with 21 bases between the two ends. Germline values: CDR1 LNHDA, CDR2 SQIVND (reference sequence). The DNA of the CDR3 is TGTGCCAGTAGTATGTCGTATCGACGCGGGGGCCGCACTGAAGCTTTCTTT. Protein product: CASSMSYRRGGRTEAFF.

The V call is TRBV7-8, the J call TRBJ2-3; TRBD2 matches at 12 bases. CDR3 length: 18 amino acids. CDR1 and CDR2 from the germline V gene are SGHVS and FQNEAQ. Trimming cost V 5 bases and J 2 bases; bases outside gene matches: 11. The DNA of the CDR3 is TGTGCCAGCAGCCCGGCGGCTAGCGGGGGGGCGTTCACAGATACGCAGTATTTT. This gives the protein CASSPAASGGAFTDTQYF.

The rearrangement links TRBV14 to TRBJ2-6; D possibly corresponds to TRBD1 (6 bases). CDR1 and CDR2 from the germline V gene are SGHDN and FVKESK. V lost 4 bases to trimming and J lost 2 bases, with 15 bases between them. This CDR3 is built from 17 residues. CDR3 bases: TGTGCCAGCAGCCTTTTAACAGGGCTCCCTGGGGCCAACGTCCTGACTTTC. This sequence encodes CASSLLTGLPGANVLTF.

This clone has more than one count but fewer than ten. This sequence joins TRBV19 and TRBJ1-1; 7 bases line up with TRBD1. The germline V gene encodes CDR1 LNHDA and CDR2 SQIVND (reference sequence). Trimming at V came to 4 bases and at J to 5 bases, leaving 10 bases not matched to a gene. The CDR3 sequence is 15 residues long. The CDR3 here is CASSTLGRGRTEAFF. The CDR3 bases are TGTGCCAGTAGTACACTGGGCAGGGGGAGGACTGAAGCTTTCTTT.

V gene TRBV25-1 combines with J gene TRBJ1-1; D not certain. Trimming left V 4 bases short and J 3 bases short, with 15 bases between. The CDR3 contains 15 residues. Germline V gives CDR1 MGHDK, CDR2 SYGVNS. The CDR3 DNA reads TGTGCCAGCAGTGCCCACGGGGTGGGCGACACTGAAGCTTTCTTT. It is translated as CASSAHGVGDTEAFF.

The chain carries TRBV7-9 and TRBJ1-1; no clear D gene. Germline CDR1 and CDR2: SEHNR and FQNEAQ (reference sequence). Trimming left V 6 bases short and J 1 base short, with 9 bases between. This CDR3 region has 13 residues. For the CDR3, the DNA is TGTGCCAGCAGTTATGACTCGAACACTGAAGCTTTCTTT. Translating gives CASSYDSNTEAFF. Filled out from reference TRBV7-9 and TRBJ1-1, the complete variable domain reads DTGVSQNPRHKITKRGQNVTFRCDPISEHNRLYWYRQTLGQGPEFLTYFQNEAQLEKSRLLSDRFSAERPKGSFSTLEIQRTEQGDSAMYLCASSYDSNTEAFFGQGTRLTVV.

The rearrangement uses TRBV7-2 and TRBJ1-5, with D maybe TRBD1 (5 bases). The CDR3 runs to 14 residues. Trimming left V 6 bases short and J 6 bases short, with 15 bases between. The germline CDR1 and CDR2 sequences are SGHTA and FQGNSA. The CDR3 coding sequence is TGTGCCAGCAGTTCAGGGATAGGTTTTCAGCCCCAGCATTTT. Protein: CASSSGIGFQPQHF.

This clone turned up a few times. An end of the junction differs from the germline gene, which may be a read error. The chain recombines TRBV3-1 (or the pseudogene TRBV3-2) with TRBJ1-1, with D possibly matching TRBD1 (5 bases). CDR1 is LGHDT and CDR2 is YNNKEL in the germline V gene (reference sequence). The length of the CDR3 is 13 residues. CDR3 sequence (DNA): TGTGCCAGCAGCCAAGTAGCGGGGACCCCGTACGTCTTT. Amino acid sequence: CASSQVAGTPYVF.

This chain links TRBV20-1 with TRBJ2-5, with 10 bases matching TRBD2. After removal of 3 bases from V and 1 base from J, the junction contained 5 bases not matched to a gene. The germline CDR1 and CDR2 sequences are DFQATT and SNEGSKA (reference sequence). The CDR3 is 15 amino acids. The CDR3 DNA reads as TGCAGTGCTAGTGCACTAGCGGGATCCCAAGAGACCCAGTACTTC. It translates to CSASALAGSQETQYF.

The V gene is TRBV6-5, the J gene TRBJ1-1, with 9 bases fitting TRBD1. CDR1 and CDR2 (germline): MNHEY, SVGAGI. The CDR3 loop spans 15 amino acids. The J segment lost 3 bases and the V segment lost 5 bases, leaving 7 bases of the junction unmatched. As DNA, the CDR3 is TGTGCCAGCAGTCTACAGGGGGCGGTGGACACTGAAGCTTTCTTT. Its translation is CASSLQGAVDTEAFF.

The rearrangement joins TRBV2 to TRBJ1-1; 8 positions match TRBD1. This CDR3 comprises 15 residues. The germline CDR1 and CDR2 sequences are SNHLY and FYNNEI. The ends lost 4 bases at V and 4 bases at J; junction bases unmatched: 8. CDR3: CASSGGQGTGTEAFF. The CDR3, as DNA: TGTGCCAGCAGTGGAGGACAGGGAACCGGCACTGAAGCTTTCTTT. The full variable domain, rest sourced from reference TRBV2 and TRBJ1-1, is EPEVTQTPSHQVTQMGQEVILRCVPISNHLYFYWYRQILGQKVEFLVSFYNNEISEKSEIFDDQFSVERPDGSNFTLKIRSTKLEDSAMYFCASSGGQGTGTEAFFGQGTRLTVV.

The V and J genes are TRBV6-5 and TRBJ1-1; D is undetermined. The length of the CDR3 is 13 residues. Germline V gene lookup returns CDR1 MNHEY and CDR2 SVGAGI. Deletions cut 2 bases from V and 0 bases from J, with 4 bases between. The CDR3 reads CASSYTVNTEAFF. In nucleotides, the CDR3 is TGTGCCAGCAGTTACACGGTGAACACTGAAGCTTTCTTT.